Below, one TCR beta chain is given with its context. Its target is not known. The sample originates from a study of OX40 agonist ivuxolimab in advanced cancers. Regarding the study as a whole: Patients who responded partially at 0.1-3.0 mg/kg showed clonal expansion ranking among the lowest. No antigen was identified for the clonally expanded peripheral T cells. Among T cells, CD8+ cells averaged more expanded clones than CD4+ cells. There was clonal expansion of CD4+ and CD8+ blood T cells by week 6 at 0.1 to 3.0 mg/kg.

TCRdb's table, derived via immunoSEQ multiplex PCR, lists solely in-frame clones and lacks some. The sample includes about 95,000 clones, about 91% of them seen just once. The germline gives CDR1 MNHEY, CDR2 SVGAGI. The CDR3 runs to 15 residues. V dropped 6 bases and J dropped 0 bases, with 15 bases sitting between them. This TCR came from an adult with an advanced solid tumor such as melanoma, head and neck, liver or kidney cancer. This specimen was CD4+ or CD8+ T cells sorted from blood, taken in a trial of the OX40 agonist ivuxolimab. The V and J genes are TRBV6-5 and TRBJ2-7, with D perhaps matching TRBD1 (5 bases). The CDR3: CASSLTDRISYEQYF. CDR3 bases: TGTGCCAGCAGCCTTACCGACAGAATCTCCTACGAGCAGTACTTC.